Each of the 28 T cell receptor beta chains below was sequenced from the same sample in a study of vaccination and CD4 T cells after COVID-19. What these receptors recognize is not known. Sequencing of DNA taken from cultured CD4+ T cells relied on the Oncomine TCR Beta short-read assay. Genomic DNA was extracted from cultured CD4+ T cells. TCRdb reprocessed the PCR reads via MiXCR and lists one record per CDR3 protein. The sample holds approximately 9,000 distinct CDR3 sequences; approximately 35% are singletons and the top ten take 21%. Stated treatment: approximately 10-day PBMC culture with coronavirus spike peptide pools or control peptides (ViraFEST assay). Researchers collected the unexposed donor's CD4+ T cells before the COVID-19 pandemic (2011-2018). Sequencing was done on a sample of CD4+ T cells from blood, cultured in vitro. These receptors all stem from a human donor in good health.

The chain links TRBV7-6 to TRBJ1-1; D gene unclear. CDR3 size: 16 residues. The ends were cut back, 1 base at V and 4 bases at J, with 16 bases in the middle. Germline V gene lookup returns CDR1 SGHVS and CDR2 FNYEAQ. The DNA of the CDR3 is TGTGCCAGCAGCTTAGAGGGATTAGACCACGGCACTGAAGCTTTCTTT. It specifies CASSLEGLDHGTEAFF.

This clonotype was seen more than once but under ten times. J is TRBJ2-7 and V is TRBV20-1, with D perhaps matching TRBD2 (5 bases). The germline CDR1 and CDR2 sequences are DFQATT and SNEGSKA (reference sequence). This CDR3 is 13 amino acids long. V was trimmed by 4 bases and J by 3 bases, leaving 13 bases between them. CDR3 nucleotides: TGCAGTGCTACTTTTAAGGGAGTCTACGAGCAGTACTTC. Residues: CSATFKGVYEQYF.

The CDR3 DNA reads as TGTGCCAGCAGCTTGACTCAAGGTCCCGGGACAGGGAGCAATCAGCCCCAGCATTTT. Translation gives CASSLTQGPGTGSNQPQHF. V and J are TRBV5-4 and TRBJ1-5; 9 nucleotides match TRBD1. The CDR3 length is 19 residues. Germline lookup yields CDR1 SGHNT and CDR2 YYREEE (reference sequence). Unmatched junction bases numbered 12, after V lost 1 base and J lost 1 base.

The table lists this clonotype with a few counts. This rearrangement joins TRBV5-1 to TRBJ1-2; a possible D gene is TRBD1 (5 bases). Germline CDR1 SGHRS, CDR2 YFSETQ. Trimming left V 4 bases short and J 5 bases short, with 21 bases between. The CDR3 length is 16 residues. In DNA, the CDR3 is TGCGCCAGCAGCCACACCGGGACGTATGCACGATATGGCTACACCTTC. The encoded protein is CASSHTGTYARYGYTF.

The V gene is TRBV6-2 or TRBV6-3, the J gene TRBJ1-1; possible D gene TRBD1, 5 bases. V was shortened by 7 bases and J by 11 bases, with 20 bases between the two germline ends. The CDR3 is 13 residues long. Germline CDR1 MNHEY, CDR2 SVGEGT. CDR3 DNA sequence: TGTGCCAGCAAAGAGTCGGGCGCCTGGGGGGCTTTCTTT. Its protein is CASKESGAWGAFF.

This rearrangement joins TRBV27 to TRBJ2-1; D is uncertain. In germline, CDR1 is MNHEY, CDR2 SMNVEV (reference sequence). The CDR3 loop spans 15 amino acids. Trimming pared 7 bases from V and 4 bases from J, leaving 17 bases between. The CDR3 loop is CASNDGPAGYNEQFF. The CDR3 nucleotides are TGTGCCAGCAACGACGGACCTGCCGGGTACAATGAGCAGTTCTTC.

In DNA form, the CDR3 reads TGTGCCAGCACCCTGGACAGGGGGGCCGATGAGCAGTTCTTC. Its translation is CASTLDRGADEQFF. The chain is built from TRBV27 and TRBJ2-1; 10 bases are a match to TRBD1. This CDR3 contains 14 residues. Germline CDR1 reads MNHEY; CDR2 reads SMNVEV (reference sequence). V lost 7 bases to trimming and J lost 8 bases; unmatched junction nucleotides: 8.

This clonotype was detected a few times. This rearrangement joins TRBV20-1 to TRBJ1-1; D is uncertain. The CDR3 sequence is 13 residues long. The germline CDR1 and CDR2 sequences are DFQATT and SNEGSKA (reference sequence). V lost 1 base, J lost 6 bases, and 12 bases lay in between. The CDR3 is CSARAPGSSEAFF. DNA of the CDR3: TGCAGTGCTAGAGCACCCGGGAGTTCTGAAGCTTTCTTT.

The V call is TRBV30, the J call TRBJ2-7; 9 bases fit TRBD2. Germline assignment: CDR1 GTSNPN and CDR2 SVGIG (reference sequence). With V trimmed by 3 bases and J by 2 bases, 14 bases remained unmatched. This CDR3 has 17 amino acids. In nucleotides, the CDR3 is TGTGCCTGGAGCCAACCCCCCCGACTAGCGGCAACCTACGAGCAGTACTTC. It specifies CAWSQPPRLAATYEQYF.

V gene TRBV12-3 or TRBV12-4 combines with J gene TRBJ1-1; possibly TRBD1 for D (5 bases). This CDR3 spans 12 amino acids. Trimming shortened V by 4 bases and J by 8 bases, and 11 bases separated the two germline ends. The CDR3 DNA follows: TGTGCCAGCAGTTCAGGCAGGGCCGAAGCTTTCTTT. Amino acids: CASSSGRAEAFF.

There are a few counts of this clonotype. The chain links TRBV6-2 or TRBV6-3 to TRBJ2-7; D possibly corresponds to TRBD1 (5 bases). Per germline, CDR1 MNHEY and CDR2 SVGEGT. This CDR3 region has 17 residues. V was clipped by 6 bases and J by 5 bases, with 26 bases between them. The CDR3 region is CASRPLQLRGWGNEQYF. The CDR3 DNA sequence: TGTGCCAGCAGACCACTTCAGCTCCGTGGCTGGGGCAACGAGCAGTACTTC.

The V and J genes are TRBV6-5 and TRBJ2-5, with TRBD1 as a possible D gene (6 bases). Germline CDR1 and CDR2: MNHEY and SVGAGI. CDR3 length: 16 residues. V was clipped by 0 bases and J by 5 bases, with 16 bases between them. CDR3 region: CASSYSTNRVGETQYF. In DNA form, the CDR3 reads TGTGCCAGCAGTTACTCGACGAACAGGGTCGGGGAGACCCAGTACTTC.

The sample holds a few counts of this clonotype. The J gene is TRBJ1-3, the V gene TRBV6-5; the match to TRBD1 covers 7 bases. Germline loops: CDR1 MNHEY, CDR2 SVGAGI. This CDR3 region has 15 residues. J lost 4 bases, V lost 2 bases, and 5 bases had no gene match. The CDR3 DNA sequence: TGTGCCAGCAGTTACGCGACAGGGTCGGGAAACACCATATATTTT. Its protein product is CASSYATGSGNTIYF.

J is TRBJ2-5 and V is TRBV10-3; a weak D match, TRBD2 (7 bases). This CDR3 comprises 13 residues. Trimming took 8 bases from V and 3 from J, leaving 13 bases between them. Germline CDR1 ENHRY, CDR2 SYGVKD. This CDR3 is CAIGRGKEETQYF. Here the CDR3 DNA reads TGTGCCATCGGGAGGGGGAAAGAAGAGACCCAGTACTTC.

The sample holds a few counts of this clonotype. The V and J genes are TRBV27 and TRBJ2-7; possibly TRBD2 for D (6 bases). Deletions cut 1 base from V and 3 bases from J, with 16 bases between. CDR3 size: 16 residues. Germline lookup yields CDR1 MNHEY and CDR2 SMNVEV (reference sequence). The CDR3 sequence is CASSLWSGSPIYEQYF. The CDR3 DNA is TGTGCCAGCAGTTTATGGAGCGGGTCCCCCATCTACGAGCAGTACTTC.

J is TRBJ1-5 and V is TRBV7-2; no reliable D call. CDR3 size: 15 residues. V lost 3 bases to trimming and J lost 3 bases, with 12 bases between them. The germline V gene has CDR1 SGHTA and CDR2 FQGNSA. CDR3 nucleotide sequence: TGTGCCAGCAGCTTGTTTCAGAAGAACAATCAGCCCCAGCATTTT. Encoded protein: CASSLFQKNNQPQHF.

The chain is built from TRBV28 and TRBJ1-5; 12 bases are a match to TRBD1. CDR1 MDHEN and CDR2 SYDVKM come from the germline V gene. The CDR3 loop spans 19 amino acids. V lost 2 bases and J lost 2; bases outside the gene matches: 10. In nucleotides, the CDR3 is TGTGCCAGCAGTTTACAAAGCCGCGGGACAGGGGGCGGCAATCAGCCCCAGCATTTT. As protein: CASSLQSRGTGGGNQPQHF.

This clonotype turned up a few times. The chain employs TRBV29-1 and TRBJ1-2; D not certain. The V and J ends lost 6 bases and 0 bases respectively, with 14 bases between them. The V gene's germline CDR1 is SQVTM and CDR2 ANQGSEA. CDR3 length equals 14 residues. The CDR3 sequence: CSVPRTATNYGYTF. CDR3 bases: TGCAGCGTGCCCCGCACGGCTACTAACTATGGCTACACCTTC.

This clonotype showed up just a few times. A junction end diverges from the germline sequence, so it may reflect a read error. The chain's CDR3 is CASRLGGQQETQYF. The CDR3 DNA is TGTGCCAGCAGGTTAGGGGGGCAGCAAGAGACCCAGTACTTC. This chain connects TRBV7-2 to TRBJ2-5; D might be TRBD1 or TRBD2, each matching 6 bases. The CDR3 has 14 amino acids. Germline V gives CDR1 SGHTA, CDR2 FQGNSA.

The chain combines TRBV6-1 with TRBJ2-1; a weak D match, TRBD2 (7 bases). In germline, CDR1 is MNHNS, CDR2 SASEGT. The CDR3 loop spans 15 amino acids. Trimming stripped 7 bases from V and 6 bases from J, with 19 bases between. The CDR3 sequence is CASKERGGGGNEQFF. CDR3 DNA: TGTGCCAGCAAGGAGCGGGGAGGAGGGGGCAATGAGCAGTTCTTC.

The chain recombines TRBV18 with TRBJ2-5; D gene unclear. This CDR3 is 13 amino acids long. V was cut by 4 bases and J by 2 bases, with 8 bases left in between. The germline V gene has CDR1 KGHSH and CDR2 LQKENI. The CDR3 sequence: CASSQAQQETQYF. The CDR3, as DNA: TGTGCCAGCTCACAAGCCCAGCAAGAGACCCAGTACTTC.

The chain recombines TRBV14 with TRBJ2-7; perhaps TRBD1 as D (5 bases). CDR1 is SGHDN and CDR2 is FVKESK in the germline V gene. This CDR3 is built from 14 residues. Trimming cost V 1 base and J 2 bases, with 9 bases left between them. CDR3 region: CASSQVGVPYEQYF. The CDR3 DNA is TGTGCCAGCAGCCAAGTAGGGGTTCCCTACGAGCAGTACTTC. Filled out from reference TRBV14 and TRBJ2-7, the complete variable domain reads EAGVTQFPSHSVIEKGQTVTLRCDPISGHDNLYWYRRVMGKEIKFLLHFVKESKQDESGMPNNRFLAERTGGTYSTLKVQPAELEDSGVYFCASSQVGVPYEQYFGPGTRLTVT.

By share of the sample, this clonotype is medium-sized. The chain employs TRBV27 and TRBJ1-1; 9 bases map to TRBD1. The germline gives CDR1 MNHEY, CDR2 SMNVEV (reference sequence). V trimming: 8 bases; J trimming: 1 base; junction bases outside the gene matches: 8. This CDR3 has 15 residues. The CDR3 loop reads CASGRWDRANTEAFF. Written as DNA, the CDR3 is TGTGCCAGCGGAAGATGGGACAGGGCGAACACTGAAGCTTTCTTT.

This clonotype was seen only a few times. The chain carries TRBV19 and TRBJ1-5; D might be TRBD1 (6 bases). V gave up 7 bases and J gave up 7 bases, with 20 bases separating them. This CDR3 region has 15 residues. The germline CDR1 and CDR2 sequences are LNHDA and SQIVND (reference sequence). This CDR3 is CASTSHRAGDQPQHF. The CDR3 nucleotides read TGTGCCAGTACCTCCCACAGGGCCGGGGACCAGCCCCAGCATTTT.

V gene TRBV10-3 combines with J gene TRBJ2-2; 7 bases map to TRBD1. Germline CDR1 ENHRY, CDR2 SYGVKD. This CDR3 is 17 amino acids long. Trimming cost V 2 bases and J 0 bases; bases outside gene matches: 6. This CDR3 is CAISEMDRSANTGELFF. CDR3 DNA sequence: TGTGCCATCAGTGAGATGGACAGGAGCGCGAACACCGGGGAGCTGTTTTTT.

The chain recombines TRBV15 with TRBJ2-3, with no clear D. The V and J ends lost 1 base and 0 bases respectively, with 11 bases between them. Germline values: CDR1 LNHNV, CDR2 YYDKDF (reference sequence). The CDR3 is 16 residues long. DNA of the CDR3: TGTGCCACCAGCAGAGGGGCGGTACTCAGCACAGATACGCAGTATTTT. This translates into CATSRGAVLSTDTQYF. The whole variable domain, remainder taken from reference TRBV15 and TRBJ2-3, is DAMVIQNPRYQVTQFGKPVTLSCSQTLNHNVMYWYQQKSSQAPKLLFHYYDKDFNNEADTPDNFQSRRPNTSFCFLDIRSPGLGDTAMYLCATSRGAVLSTDTQYFGPGTRLTVL.

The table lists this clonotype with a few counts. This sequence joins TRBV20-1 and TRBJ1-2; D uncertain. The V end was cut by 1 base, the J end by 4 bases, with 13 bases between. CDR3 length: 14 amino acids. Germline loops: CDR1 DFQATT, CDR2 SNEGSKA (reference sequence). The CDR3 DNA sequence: TGCAGTGCTAGAGGGGCGGCGGGTAGCTATGGCTACACCTTC. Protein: CSARGAAGSYGYTF.

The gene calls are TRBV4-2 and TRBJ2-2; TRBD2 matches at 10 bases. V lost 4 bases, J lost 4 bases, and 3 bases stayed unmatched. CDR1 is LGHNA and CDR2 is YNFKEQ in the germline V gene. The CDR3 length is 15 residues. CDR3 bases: TGTGCCAGCAGCCTTAGCGGGAGGAGCACCGGGGAGCTGTTTTTT. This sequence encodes CASSLSGRSTGELFF.